The 15 T cell receptor beta chains presented below share a single source sample, sequenced in a study of blood T cell repertoires in COVID-19. This table comes from immunoSEQ multiplex PCR, and its TCRdb copy is limited to in-frame clones, with some not included. The sample carries about 100,000 clones, 80% recorded once. Sample: peripheral blood. These receptors all stem from a woman aged 70-85 years with acute or convalescent COVID-19.

The chain joins TRBV25-1 to TRBJ1-6, with 8 bases that match TRBD1. From germline, CDR1 is MGHDK and CDR2 SYGVNS. The CDR3 loop spans 17 amino acids. The ends lost 10 bases at V and 5 bases at J; junction bases unmatched: 16. The CDR3 DNA reads as TGTGCCACCCGAGACAGGGGACGGGGGGTCGATAATTCACCCCTCCACTTT. This codes for CATRDRGRGVDNSPLHF.

The chain is built from TRBV2 and TRBJ1-1; perhaps TRBD1 as D (6 bases). Per germline, CDR1 SNHLY and CDR2 FYNNEI. The CDR3 extends over 14 amino acids. Trimming took 8 bases from V and 1 from J, leaving 14 bases between them. The CDR3 loop reads CASYPGAKNTEAFF. Here the CDR3 DNA reads TGTGCCAGCTACCCAGGGGCCAAGAACACTGAAGCTTTCTTT.

The gene calls are TRBV30 and TRBJ1-3, with D perhaps TRBD1 (5 bases). CDR1 and CDR2 from the germline V gene are GTSNPN and SVGIG (reference sequence). The V gene lost 5 bases and the J gene lost 0 bases, with 14 bases spanning the gap. The CDR3 length is 15 residues. Here the CDR3 DNA reads TGTGCCTGGGGGGGGAGGGTAGCCTCTGGAAACACCATATATTTT. It encodes CAWGGRVASGNTIYF.

The chain employs TRBV6-2 or TRBV6-3 and TRBJ1-5, with TRBD1 matching over 12 bases. CDR1 is MNHEY and CDR2 is SVGEGT in the germline V gene. The CDR3 is 19 residues long. V gave up 2 bases and J gave up 0 bases; unmatched junction bases: 8. The CDR3 reads CASSYVRGQGATSNQPQHF. CDR3 DNA: TGTGCCAGCAGTTACGTTCGGGGACAGGGGGCGACTAGCAATCAGCCCCAGCATTTT.

This chain joins TRBV24-1 and TRBJ2-2; 9 positions match TRBD1. Per the germline V gene, CDR1 is KGHDR and CDR2 is SFDVKD. Trimming at V came to 9 bases and at J to 5 bases, leaving 6 bases not matched to a gene. This CDR3 comprises 14 residues. CDR3 coding DNA: TGTGCCACCGGGGGACAGGGAGGGACCGGGGAGCTGTTTTTT. It codes for CATGGQGGTGELFF.

The genes are TRBV20-1 and TRBJ1-2; D call uncertain. The germline V gene has CDR1 DFQATT and CDR2 SNEGSKA (reference sequence). V lost 3 bases and J 6 bases, leaving 8 bases between the germline ends. The CDR3 length is 11 residues. The CDR3 sequence is CSASPGDGYTF. Written as DNA, the CDR3 is TGCAGTGCTAGTCCCGGAGATGGCTACACCTTC.

The V call is TRBV5-1, the J call TRBJ2-7; D remains unclear. The CDR3 has 12 residues. Germline-derived CDR1 and CDR2 are SGHRS and YFSETQ. V lost 5 bases and J 0 bases, leaving 6 bases between the germline ends. CDR3 sequence (DNA): TGCGCCAGCAGGGGCCTCTCCTACGAGCAGTACTTC. Protein sequence: CASRGLSYEQYF. Complete variable domain (other parts from reference TRBV5-1 and TRBJ2-7): KAGVTQTPRYLIKTRGQQVTLSCSPISGHRSVSWYQQTPGQGLQFLFEYFSETQRNKGNFPGRFSGRQFSNSRSEMNVSTLELGDSALYLCASRGLSYEQYFGPGTRLTVT.

The CDR3 loop reads CASSQENVGEDGNTIYF. Here the CDR3 DNA reads TGCGCCAGCAGCCAAGAAAACGTAGGGGAGGATGGGAACACCATATATTTT. The J gene is TRBJ1-3, the V gene TRBV4-1; possible D gene TRBD1, 5 bases. CDR1 is MGHRA, CDR2 YSYEKL, per germline. V dropped 0 bases and J dropped 7 bases, with 19 bases sitting between them. This CDR3 spans 17 amino acids.

This CDR3 reads CASSLAGSFQETQYF. The CDR3, as DNA: TGCGCCAGCAGCTTGGCCGGTAGTTTTCAAGAGACCCAGTACTTC. The chain joins TRBV5-1 to TRBJ2-5, with D uncertain. The CDR3 totals 15 residues. Germline-derived CDR1 and CDR2 are SGHRS and YFSETQ. Trimming pared 0 bases from V and 2 bases from J, leaving 11 bases between.

The chain combines TRBV7-6 with TRBJ1-1; 7 bases fit TRBD1. The V gene's germline CDR1 is SGHVS and CDR2 FNYEAQ. The ends lost 2 bases at V and 3 bases at J; junction bases unmatched: 6. The CDR3 loop spans 15 amino acids. The CDR3 bases are TGTGCCAGCAGCTTACGGGGACAGACCCACACTGAAGCTTTCTTT. It specifies CASSLRGQTHTEAFF.

This clone is a singleton in its sample. The chain uses TRBV16 and TRBJ1-5; 7 bases fit TRBD1. Per the germline V gene, CDR1 is KGHSY and CDR2 is FQNENV. J was trimmed by 2 bases and V by 0 bases; bases with no gene match: 1. The CDR3 spans 15 residues. The CDR3, as DNA: TGTGCCAGCAGCCAATCCGGACAGGGCAATCAGCCCCAGCATTTT. This encodes CASSQSGQGNQPQHF. Supplemented by reference TRBV16 and TRBJ1-5, the full variable domain reads GEEVAQTPKHLVRGEGQKAKLYCAPIKGHSYVFWYQQVLKNEFKFLISFQNENVFDETGMPKERFSAKCLPNSPCSLEIQATKLEDSAVYFCASSQSGQGNQPQHFGDGTRLSIL.

The rearrangement uses TRBV2 and TRBJ1-3, with TRBD1 identical over 7 bases. V lost 8 bases to trimming and J lost 7 bases; unmatched junction nucleotides: 11. The CDR3 has 14 amino acids. Germline CDR1 and CDR2: SNHLY and FYNNEI. The CDR3 nucleotides read TGTGCCAGCGGGGAGACAGGGAGTCCGAACACCATATATTTT. Translated, it gives CASGETGSPNTIYF.

This clone was observed a single time. The rearrangement uses TRBV18 and TRBJ2-5; D gene unclear. Trimming took 0 bases from V and 4 from J, leaving 9 bases between them. CDR3 length: 14 residues. Germline CDR1 reads KGHSH; CDR2 reads LQKENI. CDR3 nucleotide sequence: TGTGCCAGCTCACCACCCGCAGGCACAGAGACCCAGTACTTC. The encoded protein is CASSPPAGTETQYF.

The rearrangement uses TRBV6-2 or TRBV6-3 and TRBJ2-3, with 12 positions matching TRBD1. The CDR3 runs to 17 residues. Germline V gives CDR1 MNHEY, CDR2 SVGEGT. Germline trimming cut 4 bases from V and 5 bases from J; bases unmatched to any gene: 10. CDR3 sequence (DNA): TGTGCCAGCAGTTTCGGGACAGGGGGCGCCCCCGGAGATACGCAGTATTTT. The encoded protein is CASSFGTGGAPGDTQYF.

This clone was counted a single time. The V call is TRBV10-2, the J call TRBJ1-4; D is possibly TRBD1 (6 bases). V was trimmed by 3 bases and J by 8 bases, leaving 16 bases between them. Germline-derived CDR1 and CDR2 are WSHSY and SAAADI. This CDR3 contains 15 residues. CDR3 amino acids: CASSDGPRGGEKLFF. Here the CDR3 DNA reads TGCGCCAGCAGTGATGGTCCCAGGGGTGGGGAAAAACTGTTTTTT.